This is a list of T cell receptor beta chains from one sample in a study of shared clonotypes between healthy human individuals. The protocol was immunoSEQ multiplex PCR, while the TCRdb copy is restricted to in-frame clones and leaves out a portion. The table shows about 2 million clones, with just under 95% occurring only once. Sequenced material: naive CD8+ T cells sorted from blood. All receptors come from a young man in good health. CDR3s include the opening cysteine and the closing phenylalanine or tryptophan. D genes are given only for firm matches. Clone size is not always given. Where it is, it says once, few, many or a class for expanded clones.

D: TRBD1; size: NA; V: TRBV5-1; J: TRBJ2-1; CDR3: CASSFRTGTYNEQFF; DNA: TGCGCCAGCAGCTTTCGGACAGGGACCTACAATGAGCAGTTCTTC
D: NA; size: NA; V: TRBV5-6; J: TRBJ1-2; CDR3: CASSGGTPNSGGYTF; DNA: TGTGCCAGCAGCGGCGGGACACCCAACAGTGGTGGCTACACCTTC
D: NA; size: NA; V: TRBV4-3; J: TRBJ2-3; CDR3: CASSQRSDTQYF; DNA: TGCGCCAGCAGCCAGAGATCAGATACGCAGTATTTT
D: NA; size: NA; V: TRBV4-2; J: TRBJ2-5; CDR3: CASSQEGTGETQYF; DNA: TGTGCCAGCAGCCAAGAGGGGACTGGGGAGACCCAGTACTTC
D: NA; size: NA; V: TRBV19; J: TRBJ2-7; CDR3: CASSIGSLFAYEQYF; DNA: TGTGCCAGTAGTATAGGTTCCTTATTTGCCTACGAGCAGTACTTC
D: NA; size: NA; V: TRBV27; J: TRBJ2-5; CDR3: CASSLVAVKQETQYF; DNA: TGTGCCAGCAGTTTGGTAGCGGTTAAGCAAGAGACCCAGTACTTC
D: NA; size: NA; V: TRBV6-5; J: TRBJ1-3; CDR3: CASSSDPGGNTIYF; DNA: TGTGCCAGCAGTTCAGACCCCGGGGGAAACACCATATATTTT
D: NA; size: NA; V: TRBV4-1; J: TRBJ1-5; CDR3: CASSDTSPNQPQHF; DNA: TGCGCCAGCAGCGACACTTCCCCTAATCAGCCCCAGCATTTT
D: NA; size: NA; V: TRBV13; J: TRBJ2-5; CDR3: CASSLRGSPQETQYF; DNA: TGTGCCAGCAGCTTACGAGGATCACCCCAAGAGACCCAGTACTTC
D: TRBD2; size: NA; V: TRBV2; J: TRBJ2-5; CDR3: CASSDREVGETQYF; DNA: TGTGCCAGCAGTGACCGGGAGGTAGGAGAGACCCAGTACTTC
D: TRBD1; size: NA; V: TRBV4-3; J: TRBJ2-5; CDR3: CASSQEDRGSETQYF; DNA: TGCGCCAGCAGCCAAGAAGACAGGGGGAGTGAGACCCAGTACTTC
D: TRBD1; size: NA; V: TRBV7-9; J: TRBJ2-5; CDR3: CASSWTGDGEETQYF; DNA: TGTGCCAGCAGCTGGACAGGGGACGGGGAAGAGACCCAGTACTTC
D: NA; size: NA; V: TRBV4-2; J: TRBJ2-1; CDR3: CASSQDMGLPHNEQFF; DNA: TGTGCCAGCAGCCAAGATATGGGACTTCCTCACAATGAGCAGTTCTTC
D: TRBD2; size: NA; V: TRBV10-3; J: TRBJ2-3; CDR3: CAISDLAVSTDTQYF; DNA: TGTGCCATCAGTGATCTAGCGGTCTCCACAGATACGCAGTATTTT
D: TRBD2; size: NA; V: TRBV7-9; J: TRBJ2-7; CDR3: CASSPPLWTSASYEQYF; DNA: TGTGCCAGCAGCCCGCCCCTTTGGACTAGCGCTTCCTACGAGCAGTACTTC
D: TRBD1; size: NA; V: TRBV5-6; J: TRBJ2-5; CDR3: CASSGGTGLETQYF; DNA: TGTGCCAGCAGCGGCGGGACAGGTCTCGAGACCCAGTACTTC
D: NA; size: NA; V: TRBV29-1; J: TRBJ1-5; CDR3: CSVEMGANQPQHF; DNA: TGCAGCGTTGAAATGGGGGCCAATCAGCCCCAGCATTTT
D: NA; size: NA; V: TRBV19; J: TRBJ2-1; CDR3: CASSTRSLYNEQFF; DNA: TGTGCCAGTAGTACGAGAAGCCTGTACAATGAGCAGTTCTTC
D: TRBD1; size: NA; V: TRBV27; J: TRBJ1-2; CDR3: CASSVTGGVYGYTF; DNA: TGTGCCAGCAGTGTGACAGGGGGGGTTTATGGCTACACCTTC
D: TRBD2; size: NA; V: TRBV10-3; J: TRBJ2-5; CDR3: CAISESMNLAGSETQYF; DNA: TGTGCCATCAGTGAGTCGATGAATCTAGCGGGTTCAGAGACCCAGTACTTC
D: TRBD2; size: NA; V: TRBV13; J: TRBJ2-2; CDR3: CASRPNRDYNTGELFF; DNA: TGTGCCAGCAGACCTAACCGGGACTACAACACCGGGGAGCTGTTTTTT
D: NA; size: NA; V: TRBV27; J: TRBJ2-2; CDR3: CASSFGHVAGPGELFF; DNA: TGTGCCAGCAGTTTCGGCCATGTTGCGGGGCCCGGGGAGCTGTTTTTT
D: NA; size: NA; V: TRBV7-9; J: TRBJ1-1; CDR3: CASSLVLGGTEAFF; DNA: TGTGCCAGCAGCTTAGTCCTCGGCGGGACTGAAGCTTTCTTT
D: NA; size: NA; V: TRBV11-2; J: TRBJ1-1; CDR3: CASSLETEAFF; DNA: TGTGCCAGCAGCTTAGAGACAGAAGCTTTCTTT
D: TRBD2; size: NA; V: TRBV27; J: TRBJ2-1; CDR3: CASSLLGGGDYNEQFF; DNA: TGTGCCAGCAGTTTACTTGGCGGGGGGGATTACAATGAGCAGTTCTTC
D: TRBD2; size: NA; V: TRBV10-2; J: TRBJ2-7; CDR3: CASSLAGATYEQYF; DNA: TGCGCCAGCAGCCTAGCGGGGGCCACCTACGAGCAGTACTTC
D: NA; size: NA; V: TRBV27; J: TRBJ2-2; CDR3: CASRMGLTGELFF; DNA: TGTGCCAGCAGGATGGGTTTAACCGGGGAGCTGTTTTTT
D: NA; size: NA; V: TRBV9; J: TRBJ2-7; CDR3: CASSVGGPSAGEQYF; DNA: TGTGCCAGCAGCGTAGGAGGCCCTAGCGCGGGCGAGCAGTACTTC
D: TRBD1; size: NA; V: TRBV6-1; J: TRBJ2-5; CDR3: CASTYHRGRETQYF; DNA: TGTGCCAGTACCTACCACAGGGGGCGGGAGACCCAGTACTTC
D: TRBD1; size: NA; V: TRBV2; J: TRBJ1-4; CDR3: CASKKQSTDRAHEKLFF; DNA: TGTGCCAGCAAGAAACAGAGTACGGACAGGGCCCATGAAAAACTGTTTTTT
D: TRBD2; size: NA; V: TRBV4-3; J: TRBJ2-3; CDR3: CASSQVLAGGLADTQYF; DNA: TGCGCCAGCAGCCAAGTTTTAGCGGGAGGTTTGGCAGATACGCAGTATTTT
D: NA; size: NA; V: TRBV6-6; J: TRBJ2-5; CDR3: CASSRRDPETQYF; DNA: TGTGCCAGCAGTAGGAGGGACCCGGAGACCCAGTACTTC
D: NA; size: NA; V: TRBV7-9; J: TRBJ1-5; CDR3: CASTLDYQPQHF; DNA: TGTGCCAGCACCCTTGATTATCAGCCCCAGCATTTT
D: NA; size: NA; V: TRBV19; J: TRBJ2-4; CDR3: CASSIEGWREEKNIQYF; DNA: TGTGCCAGTAGTATTGAAGGTTGGAGGGAGGAGAAAAACATTCAGTACTTC
D: TRBD2; size: NA; V: TRBV6-1; J: TRBJ2-7; CDR3: CASSDNYGGGRYEQYF; DNA: TGTGCCAGCAGTGATAACTACGGCGGGGGGCGCTACGAGCAGTACTTC
D: NA; size: once; V: TRBV7-9; J: TRBJ1-2; CDR3: CASSLGASLYGYTF; DNA: TGTGCCAGCAGCTTAGGCGCCAGTCTTTATGGCTACACCTTC
D: NA; size: NA; V: TRBV5-4; J: TRBJ2-1; CDR3: CASSLEGGIYNEQFF; DNA: TGTGCCAGCAGCTTGGAAGGGGGGATCTACAATGAGCAGTTCTTC
D: NA; size: NA; V: TRBV4-3; J: TRBJ1-1; CDR3: CASSQVEGNTEAFF; DNA: TGCGCCAGCAGCCAGGTTGAAGGGAACACTGAAGCTTTCTTT
D: TRBD2; size: NA; V: TRBV2; J: TRBJ2-2; CDR3: CASSDPPLAGGTGELFF; DNA: TGTGCCAGCAGTGACCCCCCGCTAGCGGGAGGCACCGGGGAGCTGTTTTTT
D: NA; size: NA; V: TRBV30; J: TRBJ1-1; CDR3: CAWSLLDNTEAFF; DNA: TGTGCCTGGAGTCTCTTGGACAACACTGAAGCTTTCTTT
D: NA; size: NA; V: TRBV27; J: TRBJ1-2; CDR3: CASSVLGDFGGGYTF; DNA: TGTGCCAGCAGCGTCTTAGGGGATTTTGGTGGTGGCTACACCTTC
D: NA; size: NA; V: TRBV7-3; J: TRBJ2-5; CDR3: CASSSDPDETQYF; DNA: TGTGCCAGCAGCTCCGACCCGGACGAGACCCAGTACTTC
D: NA; size: NA; V: TRBV27; J: TRBJ1-3; CDR3: CASSPSQGESGNTIYF; DNA: TGTGCCAGCAGTCCATCCCAGGGAGAATCTGGAAACACCATATATTTT
D: NA; size: NA; V: TRBV21-1; J: TRBJ2-3; CDR3: CASSKEMRVLSTDTQYF; DNA: TGTGCCAGCAGCAAAGAGATGAGGGTTCTGAGCACAGATACGCAGTATTTT
D: NA; size: NA; V: TRBV7-6; J: TRBJ2-1; CDR3: CASSWGGLYNEQFF; DNA: TGTGCCAGCAGCTGGGGCGGCCTATACAATGAGCAGTTCTTC
D: TRBD1; size: NA; V: TRBV13; J: TRBJ2-7; CDR3: CASSLPGTVEQYF; DNA: TGTGCCAGCAGCTTACCAGGGACAGTCGAGCAGTACTTC
D: TRBD1; size: once; V: TRBV6-5; J: TRBJ2-3; CDR3: CASSPGQGLSDTQYF; DNA: TGTGCCAGCAGTCCCGGACAGGGTCTCTCAGATACGCAGTATTTT
D: NA; size: NA; V: TRBV7-3; J: TRBJ2-3; CDR3: CASSITGGTDTQYF; DNA: TGTGCCAGCAGCATAACCGGGGGCACAGATACGCAGTATTTT
D: NA; size: NA; V: TRBV6-6; J: TRBJ1-1; CDR3: CASTQRGANTEAFF; DNA: TGTGCCAGCACCCAGCGGGGGGCGAACACTGAAGCTTTCTTT
D: NA; size: NA; V: TRBV7-2; J: TRBJ2-7; CDR3: CASSLEPGSSYEQYF; DNA: TGTGCCAGCAGCTTAGAGCCAGGAAGCTCCTACGAGCAGTACTTC
D: NA; size: NA; V: TRBV4-1; J: TRBJ2-3; CDR3: CASSQLRTGTDTQYF; DNA: TGCGCCAGCAGCCAACTAAGGACAGGCACAGATACGCAGTATTTT
D: TRBD2; size: NA; V: TRBV4-3; J: TRBJ2-2; CDR3: CASSHLGLAGVENTGELFF; DNA: TGCGCCAGCAGCCACCTGGGACTAGCGGGAGTTGAGAACACCGGGGAGCTGTTTTTT
D: NA; size: NA; V: TRBV6-6; J: TRBJ1-5; CDR3: CASRERQPDQPQHF; DNA: TGTGCCAGCAGAGAGAGACAGCCTGATCAGCCCCAGCATTTT
D: NA; size: NA; V: TRBV7-3; J: TRBJ2-1; CDR3: CASSLTRSPYNEQFF; DNA: TGTGCCAGCAGCTTAACTAGGTCGCCCTACAATGAGCAGTTCTTC